This entry describes one TCR beta chain. These data originate in a study of blood T cell repertoires in COVID-19. On the study more broadly: The United States, Italy and Spain supplied acute and convalescent COVID-19 samples. T cells, B-cell-depleted T cells, or PBMCs supplied cDNA or gDNA.

This table comes from immunoSEQ multiplex PCR, and its TCRdb copy is limited to in-frame clones, with some not included. This table has about 210,000 clones, roughly four fifths appearing once. Germline loops: CDR1 LGHNA, CDR2 YSLEER. The CDR3 contains 15 residues. Trimming removed 0 bases from V and 3 bases from J; junction bases left unmatched: 3. The chain recombines TRBV4-3 with TRBJ2-3; 7 bases agree with TRBD1. This receptor was obtained from a woman between 35 and 50 years old with acute or convalescent COVID-19. Sequencing input: peripheral blood. The CDR3 DNA is TGCGCCAGCAGCCAAGACGGGGACAGAACAGATACGCAGTATTTT. Translation: CASSQDGDRTDTQYF.